This TCR beta chain emerged from a study of shared clonotypes between healthy human individuals. The authors divided CD4+ cells into CD45RA+ naive and CD45RA-negative memory subsets. CDR3 length: 15 amino acids. The V end lost 4 bases, the J end lost 5 bases, and 15 bases lay between the germline ends. CDR1 and CDR2 from the germline V gene are SGHRS and YFSETQ. For each subset, genomic DNA was distributed in equal portions over several immunoSEQ plates. The repertoire was sequenced with immunoSEQ multiplex PCR; TCRdb's copy has only in-frame clones and lacks some. Of more than 2,000,000 clones in the sample, roughly 93% were seen once.

The specimen was naive CD4+ T cells from PBMCs. The subset denotes: CD45RA+ positively selected. The receptor was isolated from a young man in good health. Some clones in this sample may be carry-over from other donors' samples. This chain uses TRBV5-1 with TRBJ2-2; possibly TRBD2 for D (5 bases). The CDR3 DNA follows: TGCGCCAGCAGCCGCCCACCCGGCGGGACCGGGGAGCTGTTTTTT. This sequence encodes CASSRPPGGTGELFF. Together with reference TRBV5-1 and TRBJ2-2, the CDR3 gives the full variable domain: KAGVTQTPRYLIKTRGQQVTLSCSPISGHRSVSWYQQTPGQGLQFLFEYFSETQRNKGNFPGRFSGRQFSNSRSEMNVSTLELGDSALYLCASSRPPGGTGELFFGEGSRLTVL.